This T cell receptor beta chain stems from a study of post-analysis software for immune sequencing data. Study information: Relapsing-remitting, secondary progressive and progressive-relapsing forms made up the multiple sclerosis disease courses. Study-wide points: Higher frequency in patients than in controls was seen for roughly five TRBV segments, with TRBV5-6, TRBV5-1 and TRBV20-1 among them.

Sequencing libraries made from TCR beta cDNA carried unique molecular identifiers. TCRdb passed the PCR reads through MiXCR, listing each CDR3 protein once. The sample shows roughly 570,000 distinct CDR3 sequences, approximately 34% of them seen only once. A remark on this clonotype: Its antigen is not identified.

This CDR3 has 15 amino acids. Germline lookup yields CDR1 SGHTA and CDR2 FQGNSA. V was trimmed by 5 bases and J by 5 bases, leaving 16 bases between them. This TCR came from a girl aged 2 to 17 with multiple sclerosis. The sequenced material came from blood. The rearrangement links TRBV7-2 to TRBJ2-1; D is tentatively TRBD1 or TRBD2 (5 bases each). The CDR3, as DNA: TGTGCCAGCAGCAAAGTAGTGGGGGTAAACAATGAGCAGTTCTTC. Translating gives CASSKVVGVNNEQFF.